The 21 T cell receptor beta chains listed next were all sequenced from one sample in a study of T cell repertoires in cytomegalovirus infection. MiXCR, applied by TCRdb to the reads, yields one record per CDR3 protein. The data show around 450,000 distinct CDR3 sequences, under 40% seen once. The sample taken for sequencing was PBMCs. The receptors were sampled from a human donor in good health (CMV status not recorded). Some clones in this sample may be carry-over from other donors' samples.

In its sample, this clonotype was seen once. One junction end does not reproduce the germline sequence, and a read error may be involved. The V call is TRBV5-6, the J call TRBJ2-3; D gene ambiguous. The CDR3 is made up of 19 amino acids. In germline, CDR1 is SGHDT, CDR2 YYEEEE. The CDR3 region has the DNA TGTGCCAGCAGCTTCTTTTCTGCCGCTCCTATAATTAGCACAGATACGCAGAATTTT. As protein: CASSFFSAAPIISTDTQNF.

The chain is built from TRBV28 and TRBJ1-2; the D is unclear. Trimming removed 6 bases from V and 7 bases from J, with 18 bases in between. Germline CDR1 and CDR2: MDHEN and SYDVKM. The CDR3 consists of 14 residues. CDR3 nucleotide sequence: TGTGCCAGCAGCTCCCAGGCCACCCAGATTGGCTACACCTTC. The encoded protein is CASSSQATQIGYTF.

V is TRBV7-2 and J is TRBJ2-7, with 9 bases fitting TRBD1. This CDR3 is built from 15 residues. J gave up 5 bases and V 5 bases, and 10 bases lay outside the gene matches. Germline values: CDR1 SGHTA, CDR2 FQGNSA. The CDR3 bases are TGTGCCAGCAGCCTCCGGGACAGGGAATGGGACGAGCAGTACTTC. It specifies CASSLRDREWDEQYF.

This clonotype was detected a few times. The V call is TRBV24-1, the J call TRBJ1-1; a weak D match, TRBD1 (6 bases). The CDR3 runs 14 residues. The germline V gene encodes CDR1 KGHDR and CDR2 SFDVKD. The V end lost 7 bases, the J end lost 3 bases, and 14 bases lay between the germline ends. The CDR3 DNA follows: TGTGCCACCAGCACAGGGTCTGACTACACTGAAGCTTTCTTT. This encodes CATSTGSDYTEAFF.

The chain recombines TRBV12-3 or TRBV12-4 with TRBJ2-3; D is unclear. This CDR3 has 15 amino acids. V gave up 0 bases and J gave up 3 bases, with 10 bases separating them. The CDR3 DNA follows: TGTGCCAGCAGTTTAGCCCACCTAGGAACAGATACGCAGTATTTT. This codes for CASSLAHLGTDTQYF.

This clonotype was recorded many times. The rearrangement joins TRBV7-2 to TRBJ2-7, with a possible D match to TRBD1 (6 bases). In germline, CDR1 is SGHTA, CDR2 FQGNSA. V was shortened by 5 bases and J by 4 bases, with 18 bases between the two germline ends. This CDR3 comprises 15 residues. The CDR3 coding sequence is TGTGCCAGCAGCCCGAAACAGGGTTACGGGTACGAGCAGTACTTC. Translation: CASSPKQGYGYEQYF.

This sequence joins TRBV14 and TRBJ1-1, with TRBD1 as a possible D gene (6 bases). The CDR3 consists of 16 residues. V lost 2 bases, J lost 2 bases, and 15 bases lay in between. CDR1 is SGHDN and CDR2 is FVKESK in the germline V gene. This chain's CDR3 is CASSQLIQGPNTEAFF. The CDR3 nucleotides are TGTGCCAGCAGCCAACTTATACAGGGCCCAAACACTGAAGCTTTCTTT. The full variable domain, rest sourced from reference TRBV14 and TRBJ1-1, is EAGVTQFPSHSVIEKGQTVTLRCDPISGHDNLYWYRRVMGKEIKFLLHFVKESKQDESGMPNNRFLAERTGGTYSTLKVQPAELEDSGVYFCASSQLIQGPNTEAFFGQGTRLTVV.

This clonotype was counted a few times. The chain has TRBV15 and TRBJ2-1; D possibly corresponds to TRBD1 (7 bases). Trimming stripped 0 bases from V and 8 bases from J, with 17 bases between. Germline loops: CDR1 LNHNV, CDR2 YYDKDF (reference sequence). The CDR3 is 16 amino acids. CDR3 residues: CATSRDRTPRGDEQFF. The CDR3 nucleotides are TGTGCCACCAGCAGAGATCGGACCCCCAGGGGGGATGAGCAGTTCTTC.

Ten or more counts support this clonotype. The chain recombines TRBV12-3 or TRBV12-4 with TRBJ1-5, with unresolved D. V was trimmed by 6 bases and J by 3 bases, leaving 12 bases between them. The CDR3 is 14 residues long. The CDR3 nucleotides read TGTGCCAGCAGGGACGGAACCCACAATCAGCCCCAGCATTTT. Amino acids: CASRDGTHNQPQHF.

This clonotype was detected only a few times. The V call is TRBV7-2, the J call TRBJ2-5; no definite D call. This CDR3 is 16 amino acids long. V lost 1 base to trimming and J lost 1 base, with 13 bases between them. CDR1 and CDR2 (germline): SGHTA, FQGNSA. In DNA form, the CDR3 reads TGTGCCAGCAGCTTAGGAACGGGTCAGACCCAAGAGACCCAGTACTTC. Translating gives CASSLGTGQTQETQYF.

This clonotype was counted between two and nine times. The genes are TRBV6-2 or TRBV6-3 and TRBJ2-1; D ambiguous. Germline CDR1 MNHEY, CDR2 SVGEGT. The CDR3 consists of 17 residues. Trimming took off 0 bases at V and 4 bases at J, with 16 bases between the two ends. Here the CDR3 reads CASSYSLRSFSYNEQFF. As DNA, the CDR3 is TGTGCCAGCAGTTACTCTCTTCGTAGTTTCTCGTACAATGAGCAGTTCTTC.

This clonotype was counted only a few times. The gene calls are TRBV15 and TRBJ2-3; possible D gene TRBD1, 5 bases. CDR1 and CDR2 (germline): LNHNV, YYDKDF (reference sequence). Between the trimmed V and J ends, which lost 0 bases and 0 bases, there was a span of 13 bases. The CDR3 is made up of 17 amino acids. Here the CDR3 reads CATSRELDTVSTDTQYF. The CDR3, as DNA: TGTGCCACCAGCAGAGAGTTGGACACCGTGAGCACAGATACGCAGTATTTT.

This clonotype was detected a few times. The chain joins TRBV7-2 to TRBJ2-5; 8 bases match TRBD1. Trimming at V came to 5 bases and at J to 5 bases, leaving 4 bases not matched to a gene. CDR1 and CDR2 from the germline V gene are SGHTA and FQGNSA. The CDR3 has 13 residues. The CDR3 sequence: CASSRQGMETQYF. The DNA of the CDR3 is TGTGCCAGCAGCAGACAGGGGATGGAGACCCAGTACTTC.

For the CDR3, the DNA is TGTGCCAGCAGCTCACTAGCTGGGGTGAACACCGGGGAGCTGTTTTTT. Protein product: CASSSLAGVNTGELFF. The V call is TRBV7-9, the J call TRBJ2-2, with D maybe TRBD2 (6 bases). The ends were cut back, 4 bases at V and 1 base at J, with 13 bases in the middle. This CDR3 is 16 amino acids long. Per germline, CDR1 SEHNR and CDR2 FQNEAQ (reference sequence).

This rearrangement joins TRBV27 to TRBJ2-1; possible D gene TRBD1, 6 bases. CDR3 length: 15 amino acids. CDR1 MNHEY and CDR2 SMNVEV come from the germline V gene (reference sequence). V was clipped by 5 bases and J by 0 bases, with 11 bases between them. The CDR3 nucleotides read TGTGCCAGCAGTGGGGGCAGCAGCTCCTACAATGAGCAGTTCTTC. Translated: CASSGGSSSYNEQFF.

For the CDR3, the DNA is TGCAGTGCACCGGGGTCTTGGGACACTGAAGCTTTCTTT. Amino acids: CSAPGSWDTEAFF. This chain uses TRBV20-1 with TRBJ1-1; D gene ambiguous. Germline values: CDR1 DFQATT, CDR2 SNEGSKA (reference sequence). The CDR3 sequence is 13 residues long. V gave up 6 bases and J gave up 3 bases, with 14 bases separating them.

This chain connects TRBV20-1 to TRBJ2-7; 9 nucleotides line up with TRBD2. The J segment lost 2 bases and the V segment lost 8 bases, leaving 4 bases of the junction unmatched. Germline V gene lookup returns CDR1 DFQATT and CDR2 SNEGSKA (reference sequence). The CDR3 is 12 residues long. The CDR3 region has the DNA TGCAGTATAATAGCGGGGGCCTACGAGCAGTACTTC. This translates into CSIIAGAYEQYF.

This clonotype was seen only a few times. This chain joins TRBV29-1 and TRBJ2-2; 7 bases map to TRBD2. The J segment lost 4 bases and the V segment lost 7 bases, leaving 0 bases of the junction unmatched. CDR3 size: 11 residues. Germline V gives CDR1 SQVTM, CDR2 ANQGSEA. The CDR3 sequence: CSGGGTGELFF. In nucleotides, the CDR3 is TGCAGCGGGGGGGGCACCGGGGAGCTGTTTTTT.

This clonotype was detected only a few times. CDR3 region: CASSFSGANNEQFF. CDR3 in DNA: TGTGCCAGCAGCTTTTCAGGGGCCAACAATGAGCAGTTCTTC. The V and J genes are TRBV7-9 and TRBJ2-1; weak D call: TRBD1 (6 bases). The CDR3 extends over 14 amino acids. Looked up from germline, CDR1 is SEHNR and CDR2 is FQNEAQ (reference sequence). V was pared by 3 bases and J by 5 bases, with 11 bases between. Combining the CDR3 with reference TRBV7-9 and TRBJ2-1 gives the whole variable domain DTGVSQNPRHKITKRGQNVTFRCDPISEHNRLYWYRQTLGQGPEFLTYFQNEAQLEKSRLLSDRFSAERPKGSFSTLEIQRTEQGDSAMYLCASSFSGANNEQFFGPGTRLTVL.

A few counts support this clonotype. The V and J genes are TRBV4-1 and TRBJ1-3, with D hard to call. This CDR3 is 13 amino acids long. The ends were cut back, 5 bases at V and 8 bases at J, with 13 bases in the middle. Germline CDR1 is MGHRA and CDR2 is YSYEKL. The CDR3 region has the DNA TGCGCCAGCAGCGCGATGGAGGCAGACACCATATATTTT. It is translated as CASSAMEADTIYF.

The V gene is TRBV12-3 or TRBV12-4, the J gene TRBJ2-5, with 7 bases that match TRBD1. The CDR3 extends over 14 amino acids. With V trimmed by 6 bases and J by 3 bases, 7 bases remained unmatched. CDR3 DNA: TGTGCCAGCAGCACCACTACAGGGGAAGAGACCCAGTACTTC. Its translation is CASSTTTGEETQYF.